This is a list of T cell receptor beta chains from one sample in a study of cytomegalovirus exposure and HLA in healthy donors. Some clones are missing from TCRdb's copy, which holds only in-frame ones; the method was immunoSEQ multiplex PCR. Of around 140,000 clones detected, approximately 80% appear once; the ten largest clones hold 4.2%. The source material was PBMCs. The receptors come from a male donor in good health and CMV-seropositive. The CDR3 runs from the conserved cysteine through the conserved F or W. The D gene is left open where the match is weak. The size of a clone is reported for some rows only, either as once, few or many, or as a class for expanded clones.

>few|TRBJ2-4|-|TRBV5-6
TGTGCCAGCAGCTTCTGGGAGACTACCTCTCTAGCCAAAAACAGTCAGTACTTC
CASSFWETTSLAKNSQYF
>-|TRBJ2-1|-|TRBV4-2
TGTGCCAGCAGCCAAGATGTGACGGGGTCCTACAATGAGCAGTTCTTC
CASSQDVTGSYNEQFF
>once|TRBJ2-7|-|TRBV28
TGTGCCAGCAGTTCGGGGTACGAGCAGTACTTC
CASSSGYEQYF
>-|TRBJ2-7|TRBD1|TRBV27
TGTGCCAGCAGACCCCTCCGGGACAGGGGATTGGTGGCCTACGAGCAGTACTTC
CASRPLRDRGLVAYEQYF
>-|TRBJ2-7|-|TRBV28
TGTGCCTCCGTTGGGGGCGGGAGATCCTACGAGCAGTACTTC
CASVGGGRSYEQYF
>few|TRBJ2-1|-|TRBV4-2
TGTGCCAGCAGCCTACAGGGACCCACCTACAATGAGCAGTTCTTC
CASSLQGPTYNEQFF
>-|TRBJ1-5|-|TRBV28
TGTGCCAGCAGCCCTTCGGGGTTCCAGCCCCAGCATTTT
CASSPSGFQPQHF
>once|TRBJ2-5|-|TRBV28
TGTGCCAGCAGGCCCGGGACTCCTGGGGAGACCCAGTACTTC
CASRPGTPGETQYF
>-|TRBJ2-7|-|TRBV28
TGTGCCAGCAGCAACAGGGAGGGCGCAAGAATCGCCTACGAGCAGTACTTC
CASSNREGARIAYEQYF
>-|TRBJ2-5|-|TRBV7-9
TGTGCCAGCACCCTTAGGGGGGGACTGCCCGGAGAGACCCAGTACTTC
CASTLRGGLPGETQYF
>-|TRBJ2-6|TRBD1|TRBV6-1
TGTGCCAGCAGAGAAACACAGGGGGCGTTAGGGGCCAACGGCCTGACTTTC
CASRETQGALGANGLTF
>-|TRBJ2-7|-|TRBV13
TGTGCCAGCAGTCGAGGGGGTGGGTACGAGCAGTACTTC
CASSRGGGYEQYF
>-|TRBJ1-2|TRBD1|TRBV5-6
TGTGCCAGCAGCTTTGGAGACAGGGTGAACTATGGCTACACCTTC
CASSFGDRVNYGYTF
>-|TRBJ2-2|-|TRBV7-3
TGTGCCAGCAGCTTAGGGGGGACCGGGGAGCTGTTTTTT
CASSLGGTGELFF
>-|TRBJ2-1|-|TRBV2
TGTGCCAGCAGTGTTAGCCTCTCCTACAATGAGCAGTTCTTC
CASSVSLSYNEQFF
>-|TRBJ1-5|-|TRBV19
TGTGCCAGTAGTACCCAGGGAGGGAGGGATCAGCCCCAGCATTTT
CASSTQGGRDQPQHF
>-|TRBJ1-5|TRBD1|TRBV19
TGTGCCAGTAGCATCCGACAGGGGACAACCAATCAGCCCCAGCATTTT
CASSIRQGTTNQPQHF
>-|TRBJ1-2|-|TRBV9
TGTGCCAGCACCCCCGGTGGGGATACAGCGGGTGGCTACACCTTC
CASTPGGDTAGGYTF
>-|TRBJ1-4|TRBD1|TRBV15
TGTGCCACCAGCAGAGACCAGGGGGCTTCTGAAAAACTGTTTTTT
CATSRDQGASEKLFF
>-|TRBJ2-3|-|TRBV9
TGTGCCAGCAGCGTAGGGGGCCGCACAGATACGCAGTATTTT
CASSVGGRTDTQYF
>-|TRBJ1-6|TRBD1|TRBV6-1
TGTGCCAGCAGTGTTGGACAGGGAAATTCACCCCTCCACTTT
CASSVGQGNSPLHF
>once|TRBJ2-5|-|TRBV19
TGTGCCAGTAGTATAGGGGATAGGACAGTGAAAGAGACCCAGTACTTC
CASSIGDRTVKETQYF
>few|TRBJ2-2|TRBD2|TRBV18
TGTGCCAGCTCACCACCGATACTAGCGGGGAACACCGGGGAGCTGTTTTTT
CASSPPILAGNTGELFF
>few|TRBJ2-7|TRBD1|TRBV7-6
TGTGCCAGCAGCTTATCGGGCAGGGGGCCCTACGAGCAGTACTTC
CASSLSGRGPYEQYF
>-|TRBJ2-1|-|TRBV2
TGTGCCAGCTCGACACAGAATGAGCAGTTCTTC
CASSTQNEQFF
>-|TRBJ1-3|-|TRBV5-1
TGCGCCAGCAGCTTTGTGGGGGCCCCGGGAAACACCATATATTTT
CASSFVGAPGNTIYF
>-|TRBJ2-7|TRBD2|TRBV29-1
TGCAGCGTGATGACTAGCGGGAACCCCTTGTACTTC
CSVMTSGNPLYF
>once|TRBJ2-3|TRBD2|TRBV30
TGTGCCTGGAGTGCTAGCGGTGATACGCAGTATTTT
CAWSASGDTQYF
>-|TRBJ1-3|-|TRBV11-2
TGTGCCAGCAGCTTAGTCTCTTCGACAGCTGGAAACACCATATATTTT
CASSLVSSTAGNTIYF
>-|TRBJ1-2|-|TRBV7-2
TGTGCCAGCAGCTTAGAGGCAGGGGTGATCTATGGCTACACCTTC
CASSLEAGVIYGYTF
>-|TRBJ2-7|-|TRBV25-1
TGTGCCAGCAGTGAATCCCTTTTCTACGAGCAGTACTTC
CASSESLFYEQYF
>few|TRBJ1-2|TRBD1|TRBV29-1
TGCAGCGTTGAAAGTTCCAGGGGGCTAGGCGGCTACACCTTC
CSVESSRGLGGYTF
>-|TRBJ1-5|-|TRBV19
TGTGCCAGTGGGCTGGGGGGGAGGTGGCCCCAGCATTTT
CASGLGGRWPQHF
>-|TRBJ1-4|-|TRBV6-1
TGTGCCAGCAGTGAGGGGCAGACAACTAATGAAAAACTGTTTTTT
CASSEGQTTNEKLFF
>-|TRBJ2-3|-|TRBV6-5
TGTGCCAGCACGTATGGCGGGAGCACAGATACGCAGTATTTT
CASTYGGSTDTQYF
>few|TRBJ2-7|-|TRBV2
TGTGCCAGCAGCTTAGGGGACACCAACTACGAGCAGTACTTC
CASSLGDTNYEQYF
>-|TRBJ2-1|-|TRBV4-1
TGCGCCAGCAGCCAGTTACAGGGCTCCTACAATGAGCAGTTCTTC
CASSQLQGSYNEQFF
>-|TRBJ2-5|-|TRBV11-1
TGTGCCAGCAGCTTAGTAGCCGGTCGGGAGACCCAGTACTTC
CASSLVAGRETQYF
>-|TRBJ2-1|TRBD1|TRBV29-1
TGCAGCGTTGTCGACGGGACAGGGAACTACAATGAGCAGTTCTTC
CSVVDGTGNYNEQFF
>-|TRBJ2-5|TRBD2|TRBV2
TGTGCCAGCAGTGACAAGCGGGGGGCCCCAGAGACCCAGTACTTC
CASSDKRGAPETQYF
>once|TRBJ2-7|-|TRBV5-6
TGTGCCAGCAGCCCAGGGAGGTACGAGCAGTACTTC
CASSPGRYEQYF
>once|TRBJ2-7|-|TRBV7-9
TGTGCCAGCAGCTTCAGAGGGGGTGAGGGCCACTACGAGCAGTACTTC
CASSFRGGEGHYEQYF
>-|TRBJ2-6|TRBD1|TRBV5-1
TGCGCCAGCAGCCCCTGGACAGGGGACCTATCTGGGGCCAACGTCCTGACTTTC
CASSPWTGDLSGANVLTF
>-|TRBJ2-4|TRBD2|TRBV6-1
TGTGCCAGCACCCCGGGGAGCGGGGCTGACAGTCAGTACTTC
CASTPGSGADSQYF
>-|TRBJ1-1|-|TRBV6-1
TGTGCCAGCAGTGAAGGGAGGGGCGGGAACACTGAAGCTTTCTTT
CASSEGRGGNTEAFF
>-|TRBJ1-1|-|TRBV7-9
TGTGCCAGCAGCTTAGGCCAGGGAGGCAGGCCATCTCGCACTGAAGCTTTCTTT
CASSLGQGGRPSRTEAFF
>-|TRBJ2-7|-|TRBV7-7
TGTGCCAGCAACTTAACCGACGGCCAGGGGAAAGAGCAGTACTTC
CASNLTDGQGKEQYF
>-|TRBJ2-7|TRBD2|TRBV9
TGTGCCAGCAGCCCGGGACTAGCGGCCTCCTACGAGCAGTACTTC
CASSPGLAASYEQYF
>-|TRBJ2-5|TRBD1|TRBV6-5
TGTGCCAGCCAAGGGGGCGAGACCCAGTACTTC
CASQGGETQYF
>once|TRBJ1-4|-|TRBV27
TGTGCCAGCAGTTTTCCGGGGGGAGAACTGTTTTTT
CASSFPGGELFF
>-|TRBJ2-1|TRBD2|TRBV15
TGTGCCACCAGCATGAACCCGGGACTAGAGTACAATGAGCAGTTCTTC
CATSMNPGLEYNEQFF
>few|TRBJ2-1|-|TRBV11-2
TGTGCCAGCAGCTCTAGCAGTGAGCAGTTCTTC
CASSSSSEQFF
>-|TRBJ2-7|TRBD2|TRBV6-5
TGTGCCAGCCGCGCCGGGAGGAGGAACTCCTACGAGCAGTACTTC
CASRAGRRNSYEQYF
>-|TRBJ2-3|-|TRBV5-1
TGCGCCAGCAGCATCCAAGGACAGACAGATACGCAGTATTTT
CASSIQGQTDTQYF